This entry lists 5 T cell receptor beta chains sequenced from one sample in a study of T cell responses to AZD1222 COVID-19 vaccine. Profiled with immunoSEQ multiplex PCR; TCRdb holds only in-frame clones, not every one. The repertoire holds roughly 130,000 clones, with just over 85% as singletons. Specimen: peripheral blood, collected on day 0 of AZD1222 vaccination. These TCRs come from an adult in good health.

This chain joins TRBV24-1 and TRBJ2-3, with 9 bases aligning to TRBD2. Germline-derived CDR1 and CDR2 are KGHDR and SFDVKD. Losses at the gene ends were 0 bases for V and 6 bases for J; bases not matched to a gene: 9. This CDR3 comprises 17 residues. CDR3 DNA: TGTGCCACCAGTGATTTGCGGGTTAGCGGGGGCAGCGATACGCAGTATTTT. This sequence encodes CATSDLRVSGGSDTQYF.

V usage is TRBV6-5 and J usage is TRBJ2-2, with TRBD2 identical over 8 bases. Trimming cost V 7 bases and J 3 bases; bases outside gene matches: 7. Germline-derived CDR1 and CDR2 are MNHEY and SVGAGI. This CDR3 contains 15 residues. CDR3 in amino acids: CASTQSGGDTGELFF. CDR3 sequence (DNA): TGTGCCAGCACCCAAAGCGGGGGCGACACCGGGGAGCTGTTTTTT.

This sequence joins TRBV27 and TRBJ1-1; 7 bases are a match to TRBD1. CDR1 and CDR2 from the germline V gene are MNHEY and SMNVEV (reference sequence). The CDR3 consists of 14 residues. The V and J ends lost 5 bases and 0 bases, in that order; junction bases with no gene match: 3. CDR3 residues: CASSNRGLNTEAFF. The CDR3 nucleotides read TGTGCCAGCAGTAACAGGGGTTTGAACACTGAAGCTTTCTTT.

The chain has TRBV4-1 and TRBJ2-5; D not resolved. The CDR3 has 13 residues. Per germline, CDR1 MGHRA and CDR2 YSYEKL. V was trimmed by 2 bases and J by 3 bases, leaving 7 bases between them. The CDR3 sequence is CASSQYFKETQYF. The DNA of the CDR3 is TGCGCCAGCAGCCAATACTTTAAAGAGACCCAGTACTTC.

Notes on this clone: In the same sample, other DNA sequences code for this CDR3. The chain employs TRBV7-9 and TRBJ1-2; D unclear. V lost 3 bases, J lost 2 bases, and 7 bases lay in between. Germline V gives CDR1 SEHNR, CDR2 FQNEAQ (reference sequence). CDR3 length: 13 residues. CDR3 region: CASSLQENYGYTF. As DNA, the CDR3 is TGTGCCAGCAGCTTGCAGGAGAACTATGGCTACACCTTC.